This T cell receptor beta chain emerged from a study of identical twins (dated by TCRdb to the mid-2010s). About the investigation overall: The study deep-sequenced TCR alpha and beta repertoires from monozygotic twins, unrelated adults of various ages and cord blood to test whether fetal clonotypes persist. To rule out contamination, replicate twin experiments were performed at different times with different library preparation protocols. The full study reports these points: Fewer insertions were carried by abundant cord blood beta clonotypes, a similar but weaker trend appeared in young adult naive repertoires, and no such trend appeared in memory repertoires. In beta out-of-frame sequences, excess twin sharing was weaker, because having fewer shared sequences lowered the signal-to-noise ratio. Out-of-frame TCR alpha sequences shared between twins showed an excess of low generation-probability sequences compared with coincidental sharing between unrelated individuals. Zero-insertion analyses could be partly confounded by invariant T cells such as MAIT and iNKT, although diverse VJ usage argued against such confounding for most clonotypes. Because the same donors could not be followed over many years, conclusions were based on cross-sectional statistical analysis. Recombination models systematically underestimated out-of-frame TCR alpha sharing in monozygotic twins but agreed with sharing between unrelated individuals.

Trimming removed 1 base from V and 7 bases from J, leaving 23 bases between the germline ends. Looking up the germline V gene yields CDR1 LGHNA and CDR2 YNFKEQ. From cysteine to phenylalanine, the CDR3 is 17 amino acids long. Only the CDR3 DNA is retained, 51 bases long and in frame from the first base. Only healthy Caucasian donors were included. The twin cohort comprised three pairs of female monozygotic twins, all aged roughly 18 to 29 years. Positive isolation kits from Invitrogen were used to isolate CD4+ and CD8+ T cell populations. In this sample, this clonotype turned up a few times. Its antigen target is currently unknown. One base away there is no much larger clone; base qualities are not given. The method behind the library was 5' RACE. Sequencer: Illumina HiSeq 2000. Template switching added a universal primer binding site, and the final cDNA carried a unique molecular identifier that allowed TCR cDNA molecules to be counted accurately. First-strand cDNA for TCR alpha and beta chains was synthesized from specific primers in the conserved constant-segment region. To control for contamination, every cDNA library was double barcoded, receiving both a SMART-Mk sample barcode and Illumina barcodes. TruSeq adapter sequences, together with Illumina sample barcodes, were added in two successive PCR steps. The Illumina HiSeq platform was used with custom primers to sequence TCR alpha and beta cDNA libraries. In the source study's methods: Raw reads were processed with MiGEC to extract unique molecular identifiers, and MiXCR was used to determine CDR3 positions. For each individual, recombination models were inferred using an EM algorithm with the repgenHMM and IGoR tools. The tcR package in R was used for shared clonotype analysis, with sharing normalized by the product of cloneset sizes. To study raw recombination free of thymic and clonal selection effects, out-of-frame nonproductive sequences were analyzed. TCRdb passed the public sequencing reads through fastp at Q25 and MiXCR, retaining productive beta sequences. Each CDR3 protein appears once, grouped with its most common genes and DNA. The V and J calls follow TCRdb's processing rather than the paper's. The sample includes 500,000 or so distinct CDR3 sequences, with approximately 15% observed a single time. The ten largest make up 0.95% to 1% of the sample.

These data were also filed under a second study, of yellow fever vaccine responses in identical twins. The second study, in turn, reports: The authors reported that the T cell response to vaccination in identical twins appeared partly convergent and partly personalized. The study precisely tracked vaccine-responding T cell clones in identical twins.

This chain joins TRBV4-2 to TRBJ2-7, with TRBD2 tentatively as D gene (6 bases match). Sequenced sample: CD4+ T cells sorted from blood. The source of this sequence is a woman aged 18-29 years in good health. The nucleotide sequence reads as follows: TGTGCCAGCAGCCAAGCCCCGAGGGCCGCGGGACTCACGGAGCAGTACTTC. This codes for CASSQAPRAAGLTEQYF.